A selection of T cell receptor beta chains follows, all from one sample in a study of cytomegalovirus exposure and HLA in healthy donors. Assay: immunoSEQ multiplex PCR; the TCRdb copy retains only in-frame clones and omits some. The table shows some 170,000 clones, with over 75% occurring only once. The sample taken for sequencing was PBMCs. The receptors were sampled from a man aged 40-49 years in good health and CMV-seropositive. Both conserved end residues are part of each CDR3. Fields, in order: clone size, J gene, V gene, D gene, CDR3 DNA, CDR3 protein. The D gene is left open where the match is weak. The listing skips clone size in some rows; elsewhere it reads once, few, many or a size class.

>-|TRBJ2-7|TRBV19|TRBD2
TGTGCCAGTAGTAAGGAGGCGGGAGTTTTGTACGAGCAGTACTTC
CASSKEAGVLYEQYF
>once|TRBJ2-5|TRBV5-6|-
TGTGCCAGCAGCTTCGCCTCTACTAAAGAGACCCAGTACTTC
CASSFASTKETQYF
>few|TRBJ2-5|TRBV18|-
TGTGCCAGCTCACCCGTTAGAGGCGGGGAGACCCAGTACTTC
CASSPVRGGETQYF
>-|TRBJ2-1|TRBV9|-
TGTGCCAGCAGCGTAGGCTTCGGGGTAGTGGATGAGCAGTTCTTC
CASSVGFGVVDEQFF
>-|TRBJ2-5|TRBV5-1|TRBD1
TGCGCCAGCAGCGCGGGACAGGGGAGAGAGACCCAGTACTTC
CASSAGQGRETQYF
>-|TRBJ1-2|TRBV7-2|-
TGTGCCAGCAGCTTAGCGGGCTTCTATGGCTACACCTTC
CASSLAGFYGYTF
>-|TRBJ1-1|TRBV11-3|TRBD1
TGTGCCAGCAGCGTATCCAGGGGGCGGAACACTGAAGCTTTCTTT
CASSVSRGRNTEAFF
>-|TRBJ1-5|TRBV4-1|-
TGCGCCAGCAGCCATCCCCCTGGGGGGAATCAAGGGGCCAATCAGCCCCAGCATTTT
CASSHPPGGNQGANQPQHF
>-|TRBJ2-5|TRBV19|-
TGTGCCAGTAGTGCAGTCTCAAGAAAAGAGACCCAGTACTTC
CASSAVSRKETQYF
>-|TRBJ2-5|TRBV6-1|-
TGTGCCAGCAGTGTCAGGGGGGTGGGGGAGACCCAGTACTTC
CASSVRGVGETQYF
>-|TRBJ1-3|TRBV5-1|-
TGCGCCAGCAGCTTGGAGCAATCTGGAAACACCATATATTTT
CASSLEQSGNTIYF
>-|TRBJ1-1|TRBV7-8|-
TGTGCCAGCAGTATACAGGGGAACACTGAAGCTTTCTTT
CASSIQGNTEAFF
>-|TRBJ2-2|TRBV7-6|-
TGTGCCAGTAGGCAGACGGGGGGCCCGAACACCGGGGAGCTGTTTTTT
CASRQTGGPNTGELFF
>-|TRBJ2-6|TRBV7-8|TRBD1
TGTGCCAGCAGTCCTACAGGGGTGAAAGGGGCCAACGTCCTGACTTTC
CASSPTGVKGANVLTF
>once|TRBJ2-5|TRBV11-3|TRBD1
TGTGCCAGCAGCCCCCGGACAGGCCAAGAGACCCAGTACTTC
CASSPRTGQETQYF
>-|TRBJ1-5|TRBV19|TRBD1
TGTGCCACCGAAGACAGGGGCGGTCAGCCCCAGCATTTT
CATEDRGGQPQHF
>once|TRBJ2-7|TRBV27|TRBD2
TGTGCCAGCAGTCCCTTAGCGGGAGGGCCGGAAGAGCAGTACTTC
CASSPLAGGPEEQYF
>-|TRBJ2-1|TRBV7-7|-
TGTGCCAGCAGCCCTAGCGCGAACTCCTACAATGAGCAGTTCTTC
CASSPSANSYNEQFF
>-|TRBJ1-3|TRBV25-1|-
TGTGCCAGCAGGCAGGGTTCTGGAAACACCATATATTTT
CASRQGSGNTIYF
>-|TRBJ2-3|TRBV5-4|-
TGTGCCAGCAGCACTCTTAAAGAAGATACGCAGTATTTT
CASSTLKEDTQYF
>-|TRBJ2-1|TRBV18|TRBD1
TGTGCCAGCTCACGACAGGGGAATGAGCAGTTCTTC
CASSRQGNEQFF
>-|TRBJ2-1|TRBV7-3|TRBD2
TGTGCCAGCAGTCCTAGGACTAGCGGAACCTACAATGAGCAGTTCTTC
CASSPRTSGTYNEQFF
>many|TRBJ1-1|TRBV7-9|TRBD1
TGTGCCAGCAGCCCGTGGGGGACAGGGGCCGATGGTACTGAAGCTTTCTTT
CASSPWGTGADGTEAFF
>once|TRBJ2-5|TRBV11-2|-
TGTGCCAGCAGCTCCACAGACCAAGAGACCCAGTACTTC
CASSSTDQETQYF
>-|TRBJ2-7|TRBV7-2|-
TGTGCCACCGGGAGAGTGGGACGTCCCTACGAGCAGTACTTC
CATGRVGRPYEQYF
>-|TRBJ1-4|TRBV6-1|TRBD1
TGTGCCAGCAGTATACAGGGGGGAAGAAATGAAAAACTGTTTTTT
CASSIQGGRNEKLFF
>-|TRBJ2-1|TRBV28|TRBD2
TGTGCCAGCAAGCGGGGGGTTATGGGGCAGTTCTTC
CASKRGVMGQFF
>-|TRBJ2-7|TRBV5-1|-
TGCGCCAGCAGCCTAGACAGATACTACGAGCAGTACTTC
CASSLDRYYEQYF
>-|TRBJ2-7|TRBV25-1|-
TGTGCCAGCAGTGAATCCACAGCCTGGTACTTC
CASSESTAWYF
>once|TRBJ2-2|TRBV29-1|TRBD1
TGCAGCGTTGAAGATCAGGGACAGGCCGGGGAGCTGTTTTTT
CSVEDQGQAGELFF
>-|TRBJ2-7|TRBV10-3|TRBD2
TGTGCCATCAGTGAAGAGACTAGCGGGAGGCCCTCGTGGGAGCAGTACTTC
CAISEETSGRPSWEQYF
>-|TRBJ2-5|TRBV4-1|TRBD1
TGCGCCAGCAGCGGACGGACAGGGGACCAAGAGACCCAGTACTTC
CASSGRTGDQETQYF
>-|TRBJ2-7|TRBV9|-
TGTGCCAGCAGCGTAGGAGGGGGGGGCTCCTACGAGCAGTACTTC
CASSVGGGGSYEQYF
>-|TRBJ1-1|TRBV19|-
TGTGCCAGTAGTATAGATCTCAGGGGCCGCGGGAACACTGAAGCTTTCTTT
CASSIDLRGRGNTEAFF
>-|TRBJ2-4|TRBV13|-
TGTGCCAGCAGCCCTTCGGACAGGAGGGGAAACAGTCAGTACTTC
CASSPSDRRGNSQYF
>-|TRBJ1-2|TRBV19|-
TGTGCCAGTAGTCCCGACCCCGGAGCTTATGGCTACACTTTC
CASSPDPGAYGYTF
>-|TRBJ1-1|TRBV18|TRBD1
TGTGCCAGCTCACCTCGCGGGACAGGGGGGATGAACACTGAAGCTTTCTTT
CASSPRGTGGMNTEAFF
>-|TRBJ2-7|TRBV4-2|TRBD2
TGTGCCAGCAGCCACTCCCGGGGGACTAGCGGGAGGGCCGAGCAGTACTTC
CASSHSRGTSGRAEQYF
>-|TRBJ2-4|TRBV5-1|-
TGCGCCAGCAGCTTGGGGACAGAAGCCATTCAGTACTTC
CASSLGTEAIQYF
>-|TRBJ2-1|TRBV7-2|TRBD2
TGTGCCAGCAGCTTAGCAAGCGGGAGTGGCTACAATGAGCAGTTCTTC
CASSLASGSGYNEQFF
>-|TRBJ1-2|TRBV2|TRBD1
TGTGCCAGCAGACTCACGCCGGGACAGGGGAGCTACACCTTC
CASRLTPGQGSYTF
>once|TRBJ1-2|TRBV7-2|-
TGTGCCAGCAGCTTAGTGACTGTCTTATATGGCTACACCTTC
CASSLVTVLYGYTF
>few|TRBJ1-4|TRBV19|-
TGTGCCAGTAGCCAACAGGGTGGGGAAAAACTGTTTTTT
CASSQQGGEKLFF
>-|TRBJ1-3|TRBV5-1|TRBD1
TGCGCCAGCAGCCCACGGGACAGGGGCTCTGGAAACACCATATATTTT
CASSPRDRGSGNTIYF
>-|TRBJ2-5|TRBV7-6|TRBD1
TGTGCCAGCAGCTTGGGACAGGGGTCGTTCGAGACCCAGTACTTC
CASSLGQGSFETQYF
>-|TRBJ2-2|TRBV7-8|-
TGTGCCAGCAGCTTGAGGGAAAGGACCGGGGAGCTGTTTTTT
CASSLRERTGELFF
>-|TRBJ2-1|TRBV7-9|TRBD2
TGTGCCAGCAGCGCCACTAGCGGATACAATGAGCAGTTCTTC
CASSATSGYNEQFF